In its sample, the clone carrying this T cell receptor beta chain was seen many times. Its cognate antigen is unknown. This CDR3 has 19 residues. After removal of 0 bases from V and 3 bases from J, the junction contained 12 bases not matched to a gene. From germline, CDR1 is SGHTA and CDR2 FQGNSA. The record originates from a study of early T cells in non-severe SARS-CoV-2 infection. Overall study: The study sequenced bulk RNA from unsorted whole blood, with chains unpaired.

Study outcomes and limitations: Missing private and CD4 specificities, VDJdb matching favored anti-spike CD8 responses.

Separate cDNA molecules each had unique molecular identifiers attached to them. TCRdb itself ran the 5' RACE reads through MiXCR, one entry per CDR3 protein. The repertoire holds 80,000 to 100,000 distinct CDR3 sequences, approximately 9.9% seen once, with around 4.8% in the top ten. The chain combines TRBV7-2 with TRBJ2-3; TRBD1 matches 10 bases. The clonotype was recovered from an adult who was a healthcare worker with PCR-confirmed SARS-CoV-2 infection or an uninfected control (not recorded which). Sequencing was performed on whole blood, taken at baseline. The CDR3 bases are TGTGCCAGCAGCTTAGCACCAAGTAGGACAGGGGGTAATACAGATACGCAGTATTTT. Amino acids: CASSLAPSRTGGNTDTQYF.